This is a list of T cell receptor beta chains from one sample in a study of T cells in Graves' hyperthyroidism and ophthalmopathy. TCRdb re-called the multiplex PCR reads through MiXCR, storing one row per CDR3 protein. Among more than 650,000 distinct CDR3 sequences, 11% to 15% were seen once, and the ten largest hold around 9.6%. Material for sequencing was blood. These receptors came from a woman aged 18-29 years with Graves' hyperthyroidism. CDR3s include the opening cysteine and the closing phenylalanine or tryptophan. A D gene is named only where the DNA matches it firmly. Clone size is shown for a subset of rows, as once, few, many or a class of expanded clone.

D gene	V gene	J gene	clone size	CDR3 protein	CDR3 DNA
NA	TRBV4-1	TRBJ1-5	few	CASSPATGSLQNQPQHF	TGCGCCAGCAGCCCAGCCACAGGGTCCCTTCAGAATCAGCCCCAGCATTTT
NA	TRBV10-3	TRBJ1-1	many	CAISGGSGTKNTEAFF	TGTGCCATCAGTGGGGGATCCGGGACAAAGAACACTGAAGCTTTCTTT
TRBD1	TRBV12-3/TRBV12-4	TRBJ2-7	NA	CASSTDREKWEQYF	TGTGCCAGCAGCACGGACAGGGAGAAGTGGGAGCAGTACTTC
TRBD1	TRBV20-1	TRBJ2-1	many	CSARPRDSYNEQFF	TGCAGTGCTAGACCTCGGGACAGCTACAATGAGCAGTTCTTC
TRBD2	TRBV7-2	TRBJ2-4	few	CASSLTTKPTSGRGIAKNIQYF	TGTGCCAGCAGCTTAACTACTAAGCCGACTAGCGGGAGAGGGATAGCCAAAAACATTCAGTACTTC
NA	TRBV20-1	TRBJ2-3	NA	CSARVASTDTQYF	TGCAGTGCTAGAGTTGCTAGCACAGATACGCAGTATTTT
NA	TRBV28	TRBJ2-1	many	CASTLPGGRNEQFF	TGTGCCAGCACCCTTCCCGGCGGGCGCAATGAGCAGTTCTTC
NA	TRBV10-3	TRBJ2-7	NA	CAITPQLGFYEQYF	TGTGCCATCACCCCTCAGTTAGGCTTCTACGAGCAGTACTTC
TRBD2	TRBV6-1	TRBJ2-7	NA	CASSRQTSLAEQYF	TGTGCCAGCAGCCGCCAGACTAGCCTAGCCGAGCAGTACTTC
NA	TRBV15	TRBJ1-3	NA	CATSRDWASSGNTIYF	TGTGCCACCAGCAGAGATTGGGCTAGCTCTGGAAACACCATATATTTT
NA	TRBV9	TRBJ2-2	few	CASSVEGRGHGELFF	TGTGCCAGCAGCGTAGAGGGCAGGGGACACGGGGAGCTGTTTTTT
NA	TRBV6-9	TRBJ2-3	NA	CASSSFRPSDTQYF	TGTGCCAGCAGTTCCTTCCGGCCATCAGATACGCAGTATTTT
NA	TRBV10-3	TRBJ1-5	many	CAISERVGLDGYNQPQHF	TGTGCCATCAGTGAGCGGGTCGGTCTGGACGGGTACAATCAGCCCCAGCATTTT
NA	TRBV2	TRBJ2-5	NA	CASSGSRAGGETQYF	TGTGCCAGCAGTGGGAGCAGGGCAGGAGGGGAGACCCAGTACTTC
TRBD1	TRBV6-1	TRBJ1-5	NA	CASSPQGARVDQPQHF	TGTGCCAGCAGTCCACAGGGGGCGCGGGTCGATCAGCCCCAGCATTTT
TRBD1	TRBV7-9	TRBJ2-7	few	CASSSTGTGVEEQYF	TGTGCCAGCAGCTCAACCGGGACAGGGGTTGAGGAGCAGTACTTC
TRBD1	TRBV10-3	TRBJ1-5	NA	CAISPDRDQPQHF	TGTGCCATCAGTCCCGACAGGGATCAGCCCCAGCATTTT
NA	TRBV2	TRBJ2-7	few	CASIRTFPLYEQYF	TGTGCCAGCATTCGGACTTTTCCCCTCTACGAGCAGTACTTC
TRBD2	TRBV10-3	TRBJ2-1	NA	CGSGRRDNEQFF	TGTGGTAGCGGGAGACGCGATAATGAGCAGTTCTTC
NA	TRBV28	TRBJ1-2	NA	CASSFALGQLVYGYTF	TGTGCCAGCAGTTTCGCTCTCGGACAGCTCGTCTATGGCTACACCTTC
NA	TRBV24-1	TRBJ2-1	few	CATSALDEQFF	TGTGCCACCAGTGCCTTAGATGAGCAGTTCTTC
NA	TRBV12-3/TRBV12-4	TRBJ2-1	few	CASGSGVRNEQFF	TGTGCCAGCGGTTCGGGGGTCCGGAATGAGCAGTTCTTC
NA	TRBV3-1	TRBJ2-7	many	CASSQEGSYEQYF	TGTGCCAGCAGCCAAGAGGGCTCCTACGAGCAGTACTTC